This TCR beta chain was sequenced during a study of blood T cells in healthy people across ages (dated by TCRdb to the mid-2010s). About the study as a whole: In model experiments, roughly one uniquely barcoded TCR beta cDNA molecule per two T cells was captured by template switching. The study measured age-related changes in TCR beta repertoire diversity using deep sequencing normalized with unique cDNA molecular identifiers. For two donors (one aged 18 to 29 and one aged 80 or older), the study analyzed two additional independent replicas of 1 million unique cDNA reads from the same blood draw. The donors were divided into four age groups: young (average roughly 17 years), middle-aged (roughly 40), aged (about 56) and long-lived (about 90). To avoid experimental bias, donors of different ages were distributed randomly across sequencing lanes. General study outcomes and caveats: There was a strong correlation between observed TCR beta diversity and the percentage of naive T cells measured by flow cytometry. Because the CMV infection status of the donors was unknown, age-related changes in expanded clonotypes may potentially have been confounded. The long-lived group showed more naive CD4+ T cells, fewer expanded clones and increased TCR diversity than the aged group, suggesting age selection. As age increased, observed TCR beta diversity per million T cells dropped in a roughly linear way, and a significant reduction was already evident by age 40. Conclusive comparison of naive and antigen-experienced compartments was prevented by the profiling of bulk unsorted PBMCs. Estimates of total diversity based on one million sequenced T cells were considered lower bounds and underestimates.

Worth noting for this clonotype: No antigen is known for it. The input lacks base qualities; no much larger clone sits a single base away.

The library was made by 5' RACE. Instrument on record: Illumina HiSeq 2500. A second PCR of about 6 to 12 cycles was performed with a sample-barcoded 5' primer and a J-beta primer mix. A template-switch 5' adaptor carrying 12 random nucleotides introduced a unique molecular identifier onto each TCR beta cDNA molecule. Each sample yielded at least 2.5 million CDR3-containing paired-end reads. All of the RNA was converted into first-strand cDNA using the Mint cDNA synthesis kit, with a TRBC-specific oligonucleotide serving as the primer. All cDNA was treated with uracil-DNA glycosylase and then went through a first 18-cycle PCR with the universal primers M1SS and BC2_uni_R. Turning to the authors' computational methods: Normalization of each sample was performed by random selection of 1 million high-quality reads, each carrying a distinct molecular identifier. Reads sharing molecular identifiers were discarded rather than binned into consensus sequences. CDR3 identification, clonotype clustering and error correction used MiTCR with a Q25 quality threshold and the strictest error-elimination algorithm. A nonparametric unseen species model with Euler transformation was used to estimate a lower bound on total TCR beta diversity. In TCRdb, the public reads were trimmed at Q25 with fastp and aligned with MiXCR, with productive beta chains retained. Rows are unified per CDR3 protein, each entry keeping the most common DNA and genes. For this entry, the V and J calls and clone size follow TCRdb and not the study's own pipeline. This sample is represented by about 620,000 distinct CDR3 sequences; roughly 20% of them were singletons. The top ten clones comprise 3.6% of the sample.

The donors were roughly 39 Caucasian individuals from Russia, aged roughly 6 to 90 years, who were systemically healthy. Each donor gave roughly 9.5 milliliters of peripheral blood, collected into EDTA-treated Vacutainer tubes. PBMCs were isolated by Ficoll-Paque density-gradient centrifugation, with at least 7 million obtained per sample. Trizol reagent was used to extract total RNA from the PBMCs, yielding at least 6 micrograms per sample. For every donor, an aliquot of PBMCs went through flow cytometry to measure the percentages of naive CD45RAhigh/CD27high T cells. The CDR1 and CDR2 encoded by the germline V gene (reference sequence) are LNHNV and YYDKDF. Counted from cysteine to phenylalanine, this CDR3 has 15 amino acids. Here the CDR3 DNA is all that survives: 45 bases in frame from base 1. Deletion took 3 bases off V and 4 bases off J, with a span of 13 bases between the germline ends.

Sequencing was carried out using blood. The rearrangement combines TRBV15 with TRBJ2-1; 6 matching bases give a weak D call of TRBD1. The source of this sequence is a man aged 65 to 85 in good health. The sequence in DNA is TGTGCCACCAGCAGGGTAGGGACACAGTACAATGAGCAGTTCTTC. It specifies CATSRVGTQYNEQFF. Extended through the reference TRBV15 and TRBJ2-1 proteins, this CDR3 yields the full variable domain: DAMVIQNPRYQVTQFGKPVTLSCSQTLNHNVMYWYQQKSSQAPKLLFHYYDKDFNNEADTPDNFQSRRPNTSFCFLDIRSPGLGDTAMYLCATSRVGTQYNEQFFGPGTRLTVL.